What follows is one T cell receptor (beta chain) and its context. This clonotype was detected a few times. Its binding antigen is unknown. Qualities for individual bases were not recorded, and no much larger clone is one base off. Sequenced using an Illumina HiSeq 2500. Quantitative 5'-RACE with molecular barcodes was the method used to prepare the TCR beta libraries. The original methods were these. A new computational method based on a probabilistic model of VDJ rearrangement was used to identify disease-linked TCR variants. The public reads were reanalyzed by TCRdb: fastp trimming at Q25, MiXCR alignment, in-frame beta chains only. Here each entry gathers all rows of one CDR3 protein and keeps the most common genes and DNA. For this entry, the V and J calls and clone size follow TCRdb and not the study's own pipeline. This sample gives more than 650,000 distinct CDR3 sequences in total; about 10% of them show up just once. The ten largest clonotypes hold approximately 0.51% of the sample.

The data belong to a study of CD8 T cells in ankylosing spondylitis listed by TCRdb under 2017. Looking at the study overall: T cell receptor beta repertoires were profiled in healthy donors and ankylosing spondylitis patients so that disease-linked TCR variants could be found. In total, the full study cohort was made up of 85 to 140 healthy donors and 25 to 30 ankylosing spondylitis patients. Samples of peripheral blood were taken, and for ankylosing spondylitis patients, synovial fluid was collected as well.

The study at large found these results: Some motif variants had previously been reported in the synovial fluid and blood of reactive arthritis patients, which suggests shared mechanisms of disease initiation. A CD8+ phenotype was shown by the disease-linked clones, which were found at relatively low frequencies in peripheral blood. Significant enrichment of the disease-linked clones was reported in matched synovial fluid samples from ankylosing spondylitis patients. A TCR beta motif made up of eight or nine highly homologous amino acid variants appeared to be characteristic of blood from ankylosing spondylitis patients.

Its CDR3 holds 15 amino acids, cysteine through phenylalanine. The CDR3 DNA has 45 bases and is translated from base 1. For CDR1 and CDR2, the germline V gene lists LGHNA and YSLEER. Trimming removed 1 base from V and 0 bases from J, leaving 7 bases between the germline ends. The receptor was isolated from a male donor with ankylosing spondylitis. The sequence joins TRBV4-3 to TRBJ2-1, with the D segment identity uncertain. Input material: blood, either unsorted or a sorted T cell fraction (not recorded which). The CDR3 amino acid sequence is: CASSQAPLSYNEQFF. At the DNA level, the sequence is TGCGCCAGCAGCCAAGCCCCGCTCTCCTACAATGAGCAGTTCTTC.